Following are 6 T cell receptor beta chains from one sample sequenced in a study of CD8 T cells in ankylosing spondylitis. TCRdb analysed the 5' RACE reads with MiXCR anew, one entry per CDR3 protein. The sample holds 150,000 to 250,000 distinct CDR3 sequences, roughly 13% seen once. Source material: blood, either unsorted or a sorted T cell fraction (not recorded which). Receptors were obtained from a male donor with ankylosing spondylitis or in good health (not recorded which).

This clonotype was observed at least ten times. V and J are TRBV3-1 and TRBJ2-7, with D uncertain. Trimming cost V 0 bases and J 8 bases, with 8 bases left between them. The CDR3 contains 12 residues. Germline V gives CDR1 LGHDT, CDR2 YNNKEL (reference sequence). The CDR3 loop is CASSQDFGQQYF. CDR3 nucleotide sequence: TGTGCCAGCAGCCAAGATTTCGGCCAGCAGTACTTC.

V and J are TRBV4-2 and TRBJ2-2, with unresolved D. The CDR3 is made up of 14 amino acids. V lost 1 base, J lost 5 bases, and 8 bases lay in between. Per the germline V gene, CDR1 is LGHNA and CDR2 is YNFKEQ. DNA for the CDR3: TGTGCCAGCAGCCAAGGGGGTCAAACCGGGGAGCTGTTTTTT. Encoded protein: CASSQGGQTGELFF.

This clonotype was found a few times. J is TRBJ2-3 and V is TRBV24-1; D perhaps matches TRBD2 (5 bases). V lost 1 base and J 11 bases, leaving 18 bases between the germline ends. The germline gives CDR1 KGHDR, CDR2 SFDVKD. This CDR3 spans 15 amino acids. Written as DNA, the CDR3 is TGTGCCACCAGTGATTTACAACTAGACAACAGATGGCAGTATTTT. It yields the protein CATSDLQLDNRWQYF.

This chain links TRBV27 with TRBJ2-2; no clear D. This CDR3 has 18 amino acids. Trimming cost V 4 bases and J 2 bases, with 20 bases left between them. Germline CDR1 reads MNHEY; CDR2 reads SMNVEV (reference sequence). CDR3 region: CASSSNLPGLTNTGELFF. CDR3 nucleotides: TGTGCCAGCAGTTCCAATCTCCCGGGCCTAACAAACACCGGGGAGCTGTTTTTT.

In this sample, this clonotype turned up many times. The CDR3 spells CASSLIGQGADYGYTF. In DNA, the CDR3 is TGCGCCAGCAGCTTGATCGGACAGGGGGCGGACTATGGCTACACCTTC. The chain couples TRBV5-1 to TRBJ1-2; TRBD1 aligns across 11 bases. V lost 1 base, J lost 3 bases, and 5 bases stayed unmatched. The CDR3 consists of 16 residues. CDR1 SGHRS and CDR2 YFSETQ come from the germline V gene.

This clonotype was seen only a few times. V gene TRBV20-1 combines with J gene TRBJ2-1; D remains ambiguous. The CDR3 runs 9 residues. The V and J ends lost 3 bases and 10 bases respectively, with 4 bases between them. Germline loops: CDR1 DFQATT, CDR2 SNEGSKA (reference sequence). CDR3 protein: CSASGEQFF. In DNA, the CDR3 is TGCAGTGCTAGCGGGGAGCAGTTCTTC.